This entry is about one T cell receptor (beta chain). The authors' processing: The authors estimated nucleated cell counts from reference gene primer amplification. Libraries were prepared by immunoSEQ multiplex PCR; TCRdb keeps only in-frame clonotypes and omits some of them. That table supplies the V and J calls and clone size; D and trimming were determined from the DNA. The profile shows roughly 90,000 clones, over 70% of them singletons. The sample is drawn from a study of blood T cell repertoires in COVID-19. Across the whole study: The samples span acute and convalescent COVID-19 from the United States, Italy and Spain. The cDNA or gDNA used as material had been derived from T cells, B-cell-depleted T cells, or PBMCs.

Trimming at V came to 0 bases and at J to 1 base, leaving 7 bases not matched to a gene. The germline CDR1 and CDR2 sequences are SGHTA and FQGNSA. This CDR3 spans 17 amino acids. The TCR sequence derives from a human donor in a cohort sampled during active COVID-19. The specimen sequenced was peripheral blood. The chain uses TRBV7-2 and TRBJ2-3; TRBD2 matches 7 bases. In nucleotides, the CDR3 is TGTGCCAGCAGCTTAGCGCTCGCGGGAGTTGGCACAGATACGCAGTATTTT. The encoded protein is CASSLALAGVGTDTQYF.